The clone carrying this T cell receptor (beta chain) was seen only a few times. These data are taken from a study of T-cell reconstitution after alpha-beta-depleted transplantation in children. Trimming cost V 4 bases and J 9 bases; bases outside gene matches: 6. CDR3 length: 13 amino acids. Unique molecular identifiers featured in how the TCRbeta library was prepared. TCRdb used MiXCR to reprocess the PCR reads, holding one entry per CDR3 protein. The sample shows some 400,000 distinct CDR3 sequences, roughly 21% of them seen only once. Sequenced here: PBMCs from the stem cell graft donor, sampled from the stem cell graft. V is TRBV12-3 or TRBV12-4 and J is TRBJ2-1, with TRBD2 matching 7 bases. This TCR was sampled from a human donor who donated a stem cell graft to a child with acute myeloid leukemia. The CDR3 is CASSWGGGVEQFF. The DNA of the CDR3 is TGTGCCAGCAGTTGGGGGGGAGGGGTTGAGCAGTTCTTC.